Shown below are 3 T cell receptor beta chains from a single sample sequenced in a study of blood T cell repertoires in COVID-19 (TCRdb year 2020). The library was prepared using the immunoSEQ multiplex PCR assay. Entries here come from immuneACCESS through TCRdb and include only in-frame sequences with V and J called. Some clones fail to appear in such tables; in the studies checked, an unresolved V gene covers under half of the shortfall, and the cause of the remainder is unknown. The sample profile shows more than 40,000 clones; approximately 84% of them were found once. About 4.5% of the sample goes to the ten largest clones. Specimen: peripheral blood. These receptors originate from a man between 45 and 60 years old with active COVID-19.

This clone was counted a few times. The chain joins TRBV9 to TRBJ2-1; D possibly corresponds to TRBD2 (7 bases). V lost 4 bases and J lost 10, with 21 bases in between. The CDR3 is 15 residues long. Germline V gene sequence: CDR1 SGDLS, CDR2 YYNGEE. DNA of the CDR3: TGTGCCAGCAGCCCCAGGGGAGGGATACAATGGGAGCAGTTCTTC. Its protein is CASSPRGGIQWEQFF. The variable domain in full, completed from reference TRBV9 and TRBJ2-1, reads DSGVTQTPKHLITATGQRVTLRCSPRSGDLSVYWYQQSLDQGLQFLIQYYNGEERAKGNILERFSAQQFPDLHSELNLSSLELGDSALYFCASSPRGGIQWEQFFGPGTRLTVL.

The chain uses TRBV5-4 and TRBJ2-5, with TRBD2 as a possible D gene (5 bases). Germline CDR1 reads SGHNT; CDR2 reads YYREEE (reference sequence). The V end lost 0 bases, the J end lost 5 bases, and 11 bases lay between the germline ends. This CDR3 has 14 amino acids. The CDR3 DNA reads TGTGCCAGCAGCTTGGGCGGAGGTCGGGAGACCCAGTACTTC. This sequence encodes CASSLGGGRETQYF.

The genes are TRBV15 and TRBJ2-1, with TRBD1 matching over 11 bases. V lost 5 bases, J lost 2 bases, and 2 bases stayed unmatched. The germline gives CDR1 LNHNV, CDR2 YYDKDF (reference sequence). This CDR3 region has 15 residues. The CDR3 loop is CATSGTGGPYNEQFF. CDR3 nucleotides: TGTGCCACCAGCGGGACAGGGGGACCCTACAATGAGCAGTTCTTC.